This TCR beta chain was observed in a study of blood T cell repertoires in COVID-19. Study information: T cells, B-cell-depleted T cells, or PBMCs provided the cDNA or gDNA that served as material.

This clone was detected once. V was shortened by 5 bases and J by 6 bases, with 16 bases between the two germline ends. There are 14 residues in the CDR3. Germline V CDR1 and CDR2: SGHAT, FQNNGV. TCRdb keeps only in-frame clones here, not all; method: immunoSEQ multiplex PCR. The table includes about 140,000 clones, about 76% detected once. The material sequenced was peripheral blood. The receptor's source is an elderly man with acute or convalescent COVID-19. This rearrangement joins TRBV11-2 to TRBJ2-5, with D maybe TRBD2 (6 bases). The CDR3: CASSPVQGGKTQYF. In nucleotides, the CDR3 is TGTGCCAGCAGCCCTGTCCAGGGAGGAAAGACCCAGTACTTC.